The next 15 T cell receptor beta chains were all read from a single sample in a study of T cells after yellow fever vaccination. TCRdb re-called the 5' RACE reads with MiXCR, one entry per CDR3 protein. This table has 250,000 to 400,000 distinct CDR3 sequences, 3.5% to 4.5% appearing once. This material consisted of PBMCs, taken 15 days after the yellow fever booster vaccination. These TCRs come from a man in his late teens or twenties who received the YFV17D yellow fever vaccine.

The V and J genes are TRBV5-5 and TRBJ1-2; the match to TRBD1 covers 8 bases. The CDR3 consists of 16 residues. Losses at the gene ends were 5 bases for V and 4 bases for J; bases not matched to a gene: 13. CDR1 and CDR2 from the germline V gene are SGHKS and YYEKEE (reference sequence). The CDR3 protein is CASSPVPTGATYGYTF. The CDR3 DNA follows: TGTGCCAGCAGTCCAGTCCCGACAGGGGCGACCTATGGCTACACCTTC.

J is TRBJ1-5 and V is TRBV4-1; no definite D call. The CDR3 runs 16 residues. Trimming stripped 5 bases from V and 2 bases from J, with 16 bases between. The germline V gene encodes CDR1 MGHRA and CDR2 YSYEKL. This CDR3 reads CASSVLVGLGNQPQHF. The CDR3 DNA sequence: TGCGCCAGCAGCGTCCTTGTGGGTCTGGGCAATCAGCCCCAGCATTTT.

This clonotype has more than one count but fewer than ten. The chain has TRBV4-1 and TRBJ2-1, with D uncertain. The CDR3 is made up of 15 amino acids. From germline, CDR1 is MGHRA and CDR2 YSYEKL. With 0 bases removed from V and 7 bases from J, the gap between germline ends came to 13 bases. The CDR3 bases are TGCGCCAGCAGCCAAGAAACCCGAGCGATTAATGAGCAGTTCTTC. Protein sequence: CASSQETRAINEQFF.

This clonotype was recorded many times. This chain connects TRBV7-2 to TRBJ2-5; 7 bases line up with TRBD2. With 1 base clipped from V and 2 bases from J, the junction kept 7 bases outside the gene matches. Germline assignment: CDR1 SGHTA and CDR2 FQGNSA. This CDR3 comprises 16 residues. The CDR3 sequence is CASSLVSGRGQETQYF. In DNA form, the CDR3 reads TGTGCCAGCAGCTTAGTTTCGGGGAGGGGACAAGAGACCCAGTACTTC.

This clonotype was seen ten or more times. CDR3 DNA: TGTGCCAGCAGTTTTAGGAGGATTACAGATACGCAGTATTTT. Translation gives CASSFRRITDTQYF. The J gene is TRBJ2-3, the V gene TRBV28; possibly TRBD2 for D (5 bases). The ends were cut back, 3 bases at V and 3 bases at J, with 10 bases in the middle. The CDR3 length is 14 residues. Germline V gene sequence: CDR1 MDHEN, CDR2 SYDVKM. Full variable domain (rest looked up from reference TRBV28 and TRBJ2-3): DVKVTQSSRYLVKRTGEKVFLECVQDMDHENMFWYRQDPGLGLRLIYFSYDVKMKEKGDIPEGYSVSREKKERFSLILESASTNQTSMYLCASSFRRITDTQYFGPGTRLTVL.

This clonotype has more than one count but fewer than ten. The V gene is TRBV24-1, the J gene TRBJ1-2; D gene unclear. The germline V gene has CDR1 KGHDR and CDR2 SFDVKD. This CDR3 is built from 15 residues. The V and J ends lost 5 bases and 1 base respectively, with 13 bases between them. CDR3: CATSGPQQHNYGYTF. The DNA for the CDR3 is TGTGCCACCAGTGGTCCCCAACAGCATAACTATGGCTACACCTTC.

This clonotype has more than one count but fewer than ten. The V and J genes are TRBV24-1 and TRBJ2-3; D remains ambiguous. This CDR3 is built from 12 residues. V lost 5 bases to trimming and J lost 2 bases, with 4 bases between them. Germline CDR1 reads KGHDR; CDR2 reads SFDVKD. CDR3 region: CATSGLTDTQYF. DNA for the CDR3: TGTGCCACCAGTGGTCTCACAGATACGCAGTATTTT.

At least ten counts were recorded for this clonotype. The chain uses TRBV25-1 and TRBJ2-3; a weak D match, TRBD2 (6 bases). This CDR3 contains 17 residues. V was cut by 6 bases and J by 6 bases, with 25 bases left in between. Germline V lookup: CDR1 MGHDK, CDR2 SYGVNS. CDR3 loop: CASSPGTHMGFGDTQYF. CDR3 bases: TGTGCCAGCAGCCCCGGGACTCATATGGGGTTTGGTGATACGCAGTATTTT. The whole variable domain, remainder taken from reference TRBV25-1 and TRBJ2-3, is EADIYQTPRYLVIGTGKKITLECSQTMGHDKMYWYQQDPGMELHLIHYSYGVNSTEKGDLSSESTVSRIRTEHFPLTLESARPSHTSQYLCASSPGTHMGFGDTQYFGPGTRLTVL.

This clonotype was seen more than once but under ten times. This sequence joins TRBV12-3 or TRBV12-4 and TRBJ2-5; possible D gene TRBD1, 6 bases. The CDR3 totals 14 residues. V lost 7 bases, J lost 5 bases, and 17 bases lay in between. CDR3 in DNA: TGTGCCAGCACCCCGGACAGTGGTCGGGAGACCCAGTACTTC. This sequence encodes CASTPDSGRETQYF.

V and J are TRBV20-1 and TRBJ1-5, with 7 positions matching TRBD1. CDR1 and CDR2 from the germline V gene are DFQATT and SNEGSKA (reference sequence). The CDR3 runs to 14 residues. The V segment lost 4 bases and the J segment 11 bases; nucleotides outside the gene matches: 14. CDR3 DNA sequence: TGCAGTGCTACGGCTACAGGGGATTTGCGGGCCCAGCATTTT. It specifies CSATATGDLRAQHF.

The chain links TRBV3-1 to TRBJ2-5, with D perhaps TRBD2 (6 bases). The CDR3 totals 15 residues. Looked up from germline, CDR1 is LGHDT and CDR2 is YNNKEL (reference sequence). The V and J ends lost 0 bases and 5 bases respectively, with 13 bases between them. The CDR3 protein is CASSQELRLAETQYF. The CDR3 DNA reads as TGTGCCAGCAGCCAAGAGTTGCGGCTAGCGGAGACCCAGTACTTC.

This clonotype has a count of ten or more. The CDR3 bases are TGCAGTGCTGCCCGGACAGCCCAAGAGACCCAGTACTTC. This encodes CSAARTAQETQYF. The chain links TRBV20-1 to TRBJ2-5, with a possible D match to TRBD1 (6 bases). There are 13 residues in the CDR3. CDR1 DFQATT and CDR2 SNEGSKA come from the germline V gene (reference sequence). Trimming pared 5 bases from V and 1 base from J, leaving 11 bases between.

This clonotype occurred a few times. V usage is TRBV10-3 and J usage is TRBJ2-3, with D perhaps TRBD1 or TRBD2 (5 bases each). V gave up 8 bases and J gave up 2 bases, with 17 bases separating them. CDR1 and CDR2 from the germline V gene are ENHRY and SYGVKD. The CDR3 sequence is 15 residues long. CDR3 protein: CAIGGRDHLTDTQYF. CDR3 nucleotides: TGTGCCATCGGAGGAAGGGACCACCTCACAGATACGCAGTATTTT.

This clonotype was observed many times. The rearrangement joins TRBV29-1 to TRBJ1-5; D unresolved. The CDR3 spans 12 residues. Germline V CDR1 and CDR2: SQVTM, ANQGSEA. The germline V and J ends were trimmed by 6 bases and 4 bases, with 10 bases remaining between them. DNA of the CDR3: TGCAGCGTGGGGTCGGGAAATCAGCCCCAGCATTTT. This translates into CSVGSGNQPQHF.

The sample holds a few counts of this clonotype. The gene calls are TRBV5-1 and TRBJ2-1, with 9 bases matching TRBD1. Germline assignment: CDR1 SGHRS and CDR2 YFSETQ. CDR3 length equals 15 residues. After removal of 3 bases from V and 6 bases from J, the junction contained 7 bases not matched to a gene. CDR3 loop: CASSYRDRAANEQFF. The CDR3 nucleotides are TGCGCCAGCAGCTACCGGGACAGGGCTGCCAATGAGCAGTTCTTC.